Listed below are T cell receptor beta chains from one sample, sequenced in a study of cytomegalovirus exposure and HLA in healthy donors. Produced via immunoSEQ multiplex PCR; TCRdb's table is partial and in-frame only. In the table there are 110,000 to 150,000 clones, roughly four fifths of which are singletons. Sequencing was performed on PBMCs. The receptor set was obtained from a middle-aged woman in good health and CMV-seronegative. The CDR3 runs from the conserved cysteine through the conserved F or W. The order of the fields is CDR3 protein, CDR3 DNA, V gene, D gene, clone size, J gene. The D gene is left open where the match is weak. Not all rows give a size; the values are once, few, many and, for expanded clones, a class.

CDR3: CASSPSGGADYGYTF
DNA: TGCGCCAGCAGCCCATCAGGGGGCGCGGACTATGGCTACACCTTC
V: TRBV5-1
D: TRBD1
size: few
J: TRBJ1-2

CDR3: CASSGQGSDNEQFF
DNA: TGTGCCAGCAGTGGACAGGGGTCGGACAATGAGCAGTTCTTC
V: TRBV2
D: TRBD1
size: NA
J: TRBJ2-1

CDR3: CASSYSESSVNYGYTF
DNA: TGTGCCAGCAGTTACTCGGAGTCGTCGGTTAACTATGGCTACACCTTC
V: TRBV6-5
D: NA
size: NA
J: TRBJ1-2

CDR3: CASTGTGEDYGYTF
DNA: TGTGCCAGCACCGGGACAGGGGAGGACTATGGCTACACCTTC
V: TRBV6-6
D: TRBD1
size: NA
J: TRBJ1-2

CDR3: CASSSTGGQETQYF
DNA: TGTGCCAGCAGCTCGACAGGGGGCCAAGAGACCCAGTACTTC
V: TRBV4-2
D: TRBD1
size: NA
J: TRBJ2-5

CDR3: CASSQVRLGGTEAFF
DNA: TGCGCCAGCAGCCAAGTTCGACTCGGTGGCACTGAAGCTTTCTTT
V: TRBV4-1
D: NA
size: NA
J: TRBJ1-1

CDR3: CASSAQGPLGVTEAFF
DNA: TGTGCCAGCAGCGCACAGGGTCCCCTAGGGGTGACTGAAGCTTTCTTT
V: TRBV21-1
D: NA
size: once
J: TRBJ1-1

CDR3: CASSQDRDLYGYTF
DNA: TGTGCCAGCAGCCAGGACAGGGATTTGTATGGCTACACCTTC
V: TRBV4-2
D: TRBD1
size: few
J: TRBJ1-2

CDR3: CASADRAKSDYGYTF
DNA: TGTGCCAGCGCGGACAGGGCTAAGTCCGACTATGGCTACACCTTC
V: TRBV5-4
D: TRBD1
size: NA
J: TRBJ1-2

CDR3: CASSLAPGRGGEDEQFF
DNA: TGTGCCAGCAGCTTAGCGCCGGGGCGGGGGGGCGAGGATGAGCAGTTCTTC
V: TRBV7-9
D: TRBD2
size: NA
J: TRBJ2-1

CDR3: CASSFPLGLAAQETQYF
DNA: TGTGCCAGCAGCTTCCCTCTAGGACTAGCGGCCCAAGAGACCCAGTACTTC
V: TRBV7-9
D: TRBD2
size: NA
J: TRBJ2-5

CDR3: CASSPQGRSYNEQFF
DNA: TGTGCCAGCAGCCCCCAGGGCCGCTCCTACAATGAGCAGTTCTTC
V: TRBV11-1
D: NA
size: NA
J: TRBJ2-1

CDR3: CASTPAGTSGYNEQFF
DNA: TGCGCCAGCACCCCAGCCGGGACTAGCGGCTACAATGAGCAGTTCTTC
V: TRBV5-1
D: TRBD2
size: NA
J: TRBJ2-1

CDR3: CASSPHRDSPLHF
DNA: TGTGCCAGCAGCCCGCACAGGGATTCACCCCTCCACTTT
V: TRBV9
D: NA
size: NA
J: TRBJ1-6

CDR3: CASSTRVELFF
DNA: TGTGCCAGTAGTACCAGGGTAGAGCTGTTTTTT
V: TRBV19
D: NA
size: NA
J: TRBJ2-2

CDR3: CAISDYRGNQPQHF
DNA: TGTGCCATCAGTGATTACAGGGGCAATCAGCCCCAGCATTTT
V: TRBV10-3
D: NA
size: NA
J: TRBJ1-5

CDR3: CASSKITREYEFF
DNA: TGTGCCAGCAGCAAAATTACCCGGGAATATGAGTTCTTC
V: TRBV6-1
D: NA
size: NA
J: TRBJ2-1

CDR3: CASSFLAFSGNTIYF
DNA: TGTGCCAGCAGCTTCTTAGCCTTCTCTGGAAACACCATATATTTT
V: TRBV7-2
D: NA
size: once
J: TRBJ1-3

CDR3: CASSQEGLGRGYGYTF
DNA: TGCGCCAGCAGCCAAGAGGGTCTCGGCAGGGGCTATGGCTACACCTTC
V: TRBV4-3
D: NA
size: NA
J: TRBJ1-2

CDR3: CASKNLGADTQYF
DNA: TGTGCCAGCAAAAACCTCGGTGCAGATACGCAGTATTTT
V: TRBV9
D: NA
size: NA
J: TRBJ2-3

CDR3: CASSLGSRTGEQFF
DNA: TGCGCCAGCAGCTTGGGGTCTAGAACCGGTGAGCAGTTCTTC
V: TRBV5-1
D: NA
size: NA
J: TRBJ2-1

CDR3: CASSITPGQGNQPQHF
DNA: TGTGCCAGTAGTATTACCCCCGGACAGGGCAATCAGCCCCAGCATTTT
V: TRBV19
D: TRBD1
size: NA
J: TRBJ1-5

CDR3: CASSLAGRDTQYF
DNA: TGTGCCAGCAGTTTAGCGGGTAGGGATACGCAGTATTTT
V: TRBV27
D: NA
size: NA
J: TRBJ2-3

CDR3: CASSIGQGIDTQYF
DNA: TGTGCCAGTAGTATAGGACAGGGCATAGATACGCAGTATTTT
V: TRBV19
D: TRBD1
size: few
J: TRBJ2-3